This TCR beta chain was profiled in a study of blood T cell repertoires in COVID-19. Study context: From the United States, Italy and Spain came samples of acute and convalescent COVID-19. In each case, the material was cDNA or gDNA derived from T cells, B-cell-depleted T cells, or PBMCs.

As processed by the authors: Amplification from reference gene primers served as the basis for estimated nucleated cell counts. Sequencing used immunoSEQ multiplex PCR; TCRdb keeps in-frame clones, though not all of them. The V and J calls and clone size come from that table; D and trimming were worked out from the DNA. Here the sample spans 65,000 to 80,000 clones, about 90% being singletons. This clone was picked up a small number of times. This CDR3 comprises 12 residues. Germline V gives CDR1 MDHEN, CDR2 SYDVKM. V lost 10 bases to trimming and J lost 13 bases; unmatched junction nucleotides: 10. V usage is TRBV28 and J usage is TRBJ1-6, with TRBD1 matching over 7 bases. This TCR was recovered from a man in his fifties with active COVID-19. Sequenced input: peripheral blood. The DNA for the CDR3 is TGTGCCAACCAAAACAGGGGCGGTCCCCTCCACTTT. This codes for CANQNRGGPLHF.